These T cell receptor beta chains were read from a single sample in a study of cytomegalovirus exposure and HLA in healthy donors. Assay used: immunoSEQ multiplex PCR; TCRdb lists only in-frame clones, some missing. This table holds 100,000 or so clones, roughly 88% found once. Sequencing was performed on PBMCs. All receptors derive from a woman aged 18 to 35 in good health and CMV-seronegative. CDR3s include the opening cysteine and the closing phenylalanine or tryptophan.

length: 15
V: TRBV9
CDR3: CASSVSATGNSPLHF

length: 13
V: TRBV6-5
CDR3: CASSSGRSYEQYF

length: 13
V: TRBV27
CDR3: CASSLGGRNEQYF

length: 16
V: TRBV7-9
CDR3: CSSSLILPGGGYEQYF

length: 15
V: TRBV4-2
CDR3: CASSDSQGYQETQYF

length: 14
V: TRBV2
CDR3: CASRRDRDTDEQYF

length: 13
V: TRBV5-4
CDR3: CASSFGDSYEQYF

length: 15
V: TRBV28
CDR3: CASSFVTSITGELFF

length: 13
V: TRBV19
CDR3: CASSAARGYEQYF

length: 17
V: TRBV30
CDR3: CAWSVLMGRGATDTQYF

length: 17
V: TRBV9
CDR3: CASSGSDYPSIYNEQFF

length: 13
V: TRBV6-1
CDR3: CASSRQVNQPQHF

length: 17
V: TRBV19
CDR3: CASSLFSGGRDDSPLHF

length: 15
V: TRBV2
CDR3: CASRAVVFGGYEQYF

length: 14
V: TRBV28
CDR3: CASSGGGFSQPQHF

length: 14
V: TRBV28
CDR3: CASRQGGTTGELFF

length: 14
V: TRBV28
CDR3: CASRRTGGPGELFF

length: 15
V: TRBV7-2
CDR3: CASSSTSGPADTQYF

length: 17
V: TRBV30
CDR3: CAWRSFRVTARNTEAFF

length: 15
V: TRBV5-1
CDR3: CASSWGQGGTGELFF

length: 16
V: TRBV28
CDR3: CASSGWSAGAVYEQYF

length: 22
V: TRBV7-6
CDR3: CASSLRGLAGGRGTGNTGELFF

length: 15
V: TRBV7-9
CDR3: CASSSNRERTYEQYF

length: 14
V: TRBV30
CDR3: CAWSGGGAYNEQFF

length: 14
V: TRBV27
CDR3: CASPPSQVLYEQYF

length: 16
V: TRBV6-6
CDR3: CASSYPPTGENSPLHF

length: 14
V: TRBV2
CDR3: CASRLLDRGYEQYF

length: 15
V: TRBV2
CDR3: CASSERANRGQPQHF

length: 16
V: TRBV5-1
CDR3: CASSREVDRDRSPLHF

length: 15
V: TRBV6-4
CDR3: CASRSGTRNDGELFF

length: 13
V: TRBV29-1
CDR3: CSVDNRANYGYTF

length: 15
V: TRBV28
CDR3: CASSNRTGGVEKLFF

length: 13
V: TRBV11-3
CDR3: CASSLFTYSEAFF

length: 16
V: TRBV27
CDR3: CASSPIMDRGRGGYTF

length: 14
V: TRBV5-6
CDR3: CASSLGTGTNEQFF

length: 14
V: TRBV19
CDR3: CASSIGQGSEKLFF

length: 20
V: TRBV28
CDR3: CASSPGTGGAGLVGNQPQHF

length: 18
V: TRBV7-9
CDR3: CASSLPPTQRQGAYEQYF

length: 14
V: TRBV5-3
CDR3: CARSVWRDRGWAFF

length: 15
V: TRBV27
CDR3: CASGPSGTGWIGYTF

length: 10
V: TRBV28
CDR3: CASGQPGQNF

length: 15
V: TRBV19
CDR3: CASSVTSGPNYEQYF

length: 15
V: TRBV9
CDR3: CASSVDHSGDYGYTF

length: 16
V: TRBV4-3
CDR3: CASSQEVTGSRYGYTF

length: 14
V: TRBV28
CDR3: CASLEGSGANVLTF

length: 18
V: TRBV27
CDR3: CASSSRLTGGPVEGEQFF